This T cell receptor (beta chain) was recorded in a study of PD-1 blockade in classical Hodgkin lymphoma. Study overall: Intravenous delivery of nivolumab at 3 mg/kg to patients occurred every 2 weeks. Overall study findings and caveats: When set against healthy donors, newly diagnosed patients were reported to show lower baseline TCR diversity.

Using immunoSEQ multiplex PCR, the repertoire was profiled, and TCRdb retains in-frame clones only, with some absent. The repertoire holds approximately 89,000 clones, with 83% as singletons. Time point described: cycle 4 day 1 (C4D1), after less than 7 weeks of nivolumab. No patient escaped relapse after autologous stem cell transplantation, and brentuximab vedotin exposure varied. This clone was observed a single time. The antigen is undetermined. CDR3 size: 15 residues. V lost 0 bases and J 1 base, leaving 11 bases between the germline ends. In germline, CDR1 is SGDLS, CDR2 YYNGEE. J is TRBJ2-7 and V is TRBV9; D ambiguous. Sequencing was performed on peripheral blood mononuclear cells (PBMCs), taken before the fourth cycle of nivolumab. This receptor was identified in a human donor with classical Hodgkin lymphoma. The CDR3 DNA follows: TGTGCCAGCAGCGTAGGGGTCGTACGGTCCTACGAGCAGTACTTC. It translates to CASSVGVVRSYEQYF.